A selection of T cell receptor beta chains follows, all from one sample in a study of cytomegalovirus exposure and HLA in healthy donors. Using immunoSEQ multiplex PCR, the repertoire was profiled, and TCRdb retains in-frame clones only, with some absent. The repertoire table contains roughly 50,000 clones. Specimen: PBMCs. These receptors came from a woman aged 55-70 years in good health and CMV-seropositive. The CDR3 runs from the conserved cysteine through the conserved F or W. The D gene is left open where the match is weak.

d_call	j_call	v_call	cdr3_aa	cdr3_nt
TRBD1	TRBJ2-1	TRBV9	CASIPGTGANNEQFF	TGTGCCAGCATCCCGGGGACAGGGGCGAACAATGAGCAGTTCTTC
-	TRBJ1-2	TRBV18	CASSPSLTTDGYTF	TGTGCCAGCTCACCGTCCCTGACGACAGATGGCTACACCTTC
-	TRBJ2-2	TRBV12-2	CASRVLAGAGNTGELFF	TGTGCAAGTCGGGTTCTAGCGGGGGCCGGAAACACCGGGGAGCTGTTTTTT
TRBD1	TRBJ2-5	TRBV29-1	CSGRTGWQETQYF	TGCAGCGGCCGGACAGGGTGGCAAGAGACCCAGTACTTC
TRBD1	TRBJ1-1	TRBV29-1	CSGRQGAAEAFF	TGCAGCGGCAGACAGGGGGCGGCTGAAGCTTTCTTT
-	TRBJ2-3	TRBV20-1	CSAKAPGTQYF	TGCAGTGCTAAGGCCCCGGGGACGCAGTATTTT
TRBD2	TRBJ2-7	TRBV4-1	CASSRGPSGGSSTYEQYF	TGCGCCAGCAGCCGTGGCCCTAGCGGGGGCTCCTCAACCTACGAGCAGTACTTC
-	TRBJ2-5	TRBV4-1	CASSQARGATQETQYF	TGCGCCAGCAGCCAAGCCCGGGGAGCCACCCAAGAGACCCAGTACTTC
-	TRBJ1-4	TRBV19	CASSTRAYEKLFF	TGTGCCAGTAGTACCAGGGCCTATGAAAAACTGTTTTTT
-	TRBJ2-7	TRBV7-9	CASSLDSLDEQYF	TGTGCCAGCAGCTTAGACAGTCTGGACGAGCAGTACTTC
-	TRBJ2-1	TRBV9	CASSLFAGLALSSYNEQFF	TGTGCCAGCAGCTTATTCGCGGGATTAGCTCTAAGCTCCTACAATGAGCAGTTCTTC
TRBD2	TRBJ2-3	TRBV4-2	CASSHGFSGGGTDTQYF	TGTGCCAGCAGCCACGGATTTAGCGGGGGGGGTACAGATACGCAGTATTTT
TRBD1	TRBJ1-2	TRBV20-1	CSATFDREVFF	TGCAGTGCTACATTTGACAGGGAGGTGTTCTTC
TRBD1	TRBJ2-1	TRBV28	CASSSPRQGSNNEQFF	TGTGCCAGCAGTTCCCCGAGACAGGGAAGTAACAATGAGCAGTTCTTC
-	TRBJ2-1	TRBV11-2	CASSLRDTLSSYNEQFF	TGTGCCAGCAGCCTACGGGACACCCTTAGCTCCTACAATGAGCAGTTCTTC
TRBD1	TRBJ2-7	TRBV6-5	CASSFQGQGLFEQYF	TGTGCCAGCAGTTTTCAGGGACAGGGTTTGTTCGAGCAGTACTTC
TRBD1	TRBJ1-2	TRBV19	CASANRGLVYGYTF	TGTGCCAGTGCAAACAGGGGCCTGGTCTATGGCTACACCTTC
TRBD1	TRBJ1-5	TRBV5-8	CASSLRQGPQPQHF	TGTGCCAGCAGCCTACGACAGGGGCCTCAGCCCCAGCATTTT
-	TRBJ1-4	TRBV19	CASSTTALSNEKLFF	TGTGCCAGTAGTACGACAGCCCTGTCTAATGAAAAACTGTTTTTT
-	TRBJ1-6	TRBV4-3	CASSQDREASPLHF	TGCGCCAGCAGCCAAGATAGAGAGGCGTCACCCCTCCACTTT
-	TRBJ2-3	TRBV14	CASSPPQRASTDTQYF	TGTGCCAGCAGCCCCCCACAACGTGCTAGCACAGATACGCAGTATTTT
-	TRBJ1-4	TRBV11-1	CASSLGEGQLFF	TGTGCCAGCAGCCTTGGGGAGGGACAACTGTTTTTT
-	TRBJ1-1	TRBV27	CASSLQGNTEAFF	TGTGCCAGCAGTTTACAGGGGAACACTGAAGCTTTCTTT
-	TRBJ2-7	TRBV18	CASSPDRRSDEQYF	TGTGCCAGCTCACCAGACAGGCGATCTGACGAGCAGTACTTC
-	TRBJ2-7	TRBV27	CASREGASSYEQYF	TGTGCCAGCAGGGAGGGGGCCTCCTCCTACGAGCAGTACTTC
TRBD1	TRBJ1-4	TRBV5-1	CASSLGVGGFEITNEKLFF	TGCGCCAGCAGCTTGGGCGTAGGGGGCTTTGAGATAACTAATGAAAAACTGTTTTTT
-	TRBJ2-3	TRBV5-1	CASSPGSGGDADTQYF	TGCGCCAGCAGTCCGGGGTCCGGTGGTGACGCAGATACGCAGTATTTT
TRBD1	TRBJ2-7	TRBV27	CASSLSTGEYEQYF	TGTGCCAGCAGTTTATCGACAGGGGAGTACGAGCAGTACTTC
TRBD2	TRBJ2-7	TRBV5-1	CASSLQTSGGAEQYF	TGCGCCAGCAGCTTACAGACTAGCGGGGGGGCCGAGCAGTACTTC
-	TRBJ2-2	TRBV5-1	CASSLGQASNTGELFF	TGCGCCAGCAGCTTGGGTCAGGCTTCGAACACCGGGGAGCTGTTTTTT
-	TRBJ1-6	TRBV19	CASSIARGDNSPLHF	TGTGCCAGTAGTATAGCCAGGGGCGATAATTCACCCCTCCACTTT
TRBD1	TRBJ1-2	TRBV6-5	CASKTGRDGYTF	TGTGCCAGCAAGACAGGGCGGGATGGCTACACCTTC
TRBD1	TRBJ1-6	TRBV28	CASTTGQGFRSPLHF	TGTGCCAGCACAACGGGACAGGGTTTTCGTTCACCCCTCCACTTT
-	TRBJ1-6	TRBV5-1	CASSLDLGLYSPLHF	TGCGCCAGCAGCTTGGATCTGGGGCTCTATTCACCCCTCCACTTT
TRBD1	TRBJ1-5	TRBV18	CASSPGQGIYSNQPQHF	TGTGCCAGCTCACCGGGACAGGGGATCTATAGCAATCAGCCCCAGCATTTT
-	TRBJ2-7	TRBV5-6	CASSGSGTSVEQYF	TGTGCCAGCAGCGGCTCTGGGACATCCGTCGAGCAGTACTTC
-	TRBJ1-1	TRBV12-2	CASRLVRDRGPMNTEAFF	TGTGCAAGTCGCTTAGTCCGGGACAGGGGGCCGATGAACACTGAAGCTTTCTTT
-	TRBJ2-3	TRBV7-9	CASSDSYTQYF	TGTGCCAGCAGCGACAGCTATACGCAGTATTTT
-	TRBJ2-5	TRBV7-9	CASSLGGTVQETQYF	TGTGCCAGCAGCTTGGGCGGGACAGTACAAGAGACCCAGTACTTC
TRBD1	TRBJ2-7	TRBV9	CASSTGQGLHEQYF	TGTGCCAGCAGCACCGGACAGGGGTTACACGAGCAGTACTTC
TRBD1	TRBJ1-5	TRBV15	CATSPRGTANQPQHF	TGTGCCACCAGCCCCAGAGGGACAGCTAATCAGCCCCAGCATTTT
TRBD1	TRBJ1-1	TRBV4-1	CASSQDPRTGGTNTEAFF	TGCGCCAGCAGCCAAGATCCTCGGACAGGGGGCACCAACACTGAAGCTTTCTTT
-	TRBJ2-4	TRBV5-5	CASSPTIGVQNIQYF	TGTGCCAGCAGCCCCACTATTGGTGTACAAAACATTCAGTACTTC
-	TRBJ1-2	TRBV5-6	CASSSEWGYTF	TGTGCCAGCAGCTCGGAGTGGGGCTACACCTTC
-	TRBJ1-4	TRBV7-2	CASSLAGQGLEKLFF	TGTGCCAGCAGTCTAGCGGGGCAGGGTTTGGAAAAACTGTTTTTT
-	TRBJ1-2	TRBV6-6	CASIVSQRFNYGYTF	TGTGCCAGCATCGTCTCACAGAGATTTAACTATGGCTACACCTTC
TRBD1	TRBJ1-3	TRBV18	CASSPRGQGAGNTIYF	TGTGCCAGCTCACCACGGGGACAGGGGGCTGGAAACACCATATATTTT
-	TRBJ1-2	TRBV4-3	CASSQDHGAAYGYTF	TGCGCCAGCAGCCAAGATCATGGAGCCGCCTATGGCTACACCTTC
TRBD1	TRBJ1-2	TRBV5-5	CASSFPGGNYGYTF	TGTGCCAGCAGCTTTCCAGGGGGCAACTATGGCTACACCTTC
TRBD1	TRBJ2-7	TRBV5-1	CASSLQGGSYEQYF	TGCGCCAGCAGCTTACAGGGGGGCTCCTACGAGCAGTACTTC
-	TRBJ1-1	TRBV28	CASSIRIGATEAFF	TGTGCCAGCAGCATACGAATAGGGGCCACTGAAGCTTTCTTT
-	TRBJ2-7	TRBV11-2	CASRTPGKGSYEQYF	TGTGCCAGCAGAACCCCAGGGAAGGGCTCCTACGAGCAGTACTTC
-	TRBJ2-7	TRBV9	CASSEAPPAYEQYF	TGTGCCAGCAGTGAGGCCCCACCCGCCTACGAGCAGTACTTC
-	TRBJ1-2	TRBV6-5	CASTTPRESNYGYTF	TGTGCCAGCACCACGCCCAGGGAATCTAACTATGGCTACACCTTC
TRBD2	TRBJ2-2	TRBV4-2	CASTGGGGIGELFF	TGTGCCAGCACGGGAGGCGGAGGGATAGGGGAGCTGTTTTTT
-	TRBJ2-7	TRBV18	CASSRSSYEQYF	TGTGCCAGCTCACGGAGCTCCTACGAGCAGTACTTC
TRBD1	TRBJ1-5	TRBV6-1	CASSDTDRGPNQPQHF	TGTGCCAGCAGTGATACCGACAGGGGACCCAATCAGCCCCAGCATTTT
-	TRBJ2-7	TRBV28	CASSPGGLYEQYF	TGTGCCAGCAGCCCCGGAGGACTTTACGAGCAGTACTTC
TRBD1	TRBJ1-1	TRBV7-9	CASSLGQGVGTEAFF	TGTGCCAGCAGCTTAGGACAGGGGGTAGGCACTGAAGCTTTCTTT